The 5 T cell receptor beta chains below all came from one sample that was sequenced in a study of shared clonotypes between healthy human individuals. Assay used: immunoSEQ multiplex PCR; TCRdb lists only in-frame clones, some missing. The table lists approximately 1.1 million clones, approximately 80% of them singletons. Sequenced material: memory CD4+ T cells from PBMCs. Documented subset: CD45RA-negative fraction. The source is a man aged 18 to 30 in good health. Some clones in this sample may be carry-over from other donors' samples.

CDR3 sequence reads: CASGQGIPSPLHF. The CDR3 region has the DNA TGTGCCAGCGGACAGGGGATACCTTCACCCCTCCACTTT. This sequence joins TRBV28 and TRBJ1-6, with 9 bases aligning to TRBD1. CDR3 length: 13 residues. CDR1 is MDHEN and CDR2 is SYDVKM in the germline V gene. V trimming: 8 bases; J trimming: 9 bases; junction bases outside the gene matches: 5.

The V gene is TRBV5-6, the J gene TRBJ1-4, with D perhaps matching TRBD1 (5 bases). The germline V gene encodes CDR1 SGHDT and CDR2 YYEEEE. The CDR3 runs 13 residues. V lost 2 bases, J lost 6 bases, and 8 bases lay in between. CDR3 bases: TGTGCCAGCAGCTTCGGGGGGGATGAAAAACTGTTTTTT. This codes for CASSFGGDEKLFF.

The chain couples TRBV29-1 to TRBJ2-1; D assignment may be TRBD1 or TRBD2 (5 bases each). This CDR3 contains 14 residues. Germline loops: CDR1 SQVTM, CDR2 ANQGSEA. V gave up 8 bases and J gave up 4 bases, with 18 bases separating them. The CDR3 loop is CSLSSLGVYNEQFF. The CDR3 DNA sequence: TGCAGCCTATCAAGCCTGGGGGTTTACAATGAGCAGTTCTTC.

The chain is built from TRBV27 and TRBJ2-3; D possibly corresponds to TRBD1 (6 bases). V gave up 4 bases and J gave up 2 bases, with 13 bases separating them. Germline V gene lookup returns CDR1 MNHEY and CDR2 SMNVEV (reference sequence). CDR3 length equals 15 residues. CDR3 DNA sequence: TGTGCCAGCAGTTGGGGGCGGGCCCTCACAGATACGCAGTATTTT. As protein: CASSWGRALTDTQYF.

This sequence joins TRBV28 and TRBJ1-1, with D possibly TRBD1 on 5 matching bases. Looked up from germline, CDR1 is MDHEN and CDR2 is SYDVKM. With 6 bases removed from V and 1 base from J, the gap between germline ends came to 15 bases. The CDR3 has 15 residues. CDR3 residues: CASRFPGLRNTEAFF. CDR3 DNA sequence: TGTGCCAGCAGATTTCCGGGACTCAGGAACACTGAAGCTTTCTTT.